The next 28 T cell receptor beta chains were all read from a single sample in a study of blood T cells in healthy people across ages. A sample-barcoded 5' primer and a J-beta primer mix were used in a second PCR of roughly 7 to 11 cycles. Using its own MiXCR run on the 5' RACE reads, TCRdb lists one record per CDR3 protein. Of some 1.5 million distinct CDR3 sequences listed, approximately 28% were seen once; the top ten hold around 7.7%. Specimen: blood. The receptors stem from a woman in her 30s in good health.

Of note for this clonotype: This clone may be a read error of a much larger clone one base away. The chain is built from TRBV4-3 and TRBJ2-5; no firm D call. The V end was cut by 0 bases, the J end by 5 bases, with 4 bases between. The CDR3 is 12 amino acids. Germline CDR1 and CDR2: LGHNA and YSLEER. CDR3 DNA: TGCGCCAGCAGCCAAGATATGGAGACCCAGTACTTC. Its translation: CASSQDMETQYF.

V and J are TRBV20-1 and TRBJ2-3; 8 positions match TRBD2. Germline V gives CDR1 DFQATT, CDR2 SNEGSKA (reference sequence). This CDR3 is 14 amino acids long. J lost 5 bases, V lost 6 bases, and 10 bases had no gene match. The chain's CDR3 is CSAPNSGKKDTQYF. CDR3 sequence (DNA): TGCAGTGCCCCAAATAGCGGGAAGAAAGATACGCAGTATTTT.

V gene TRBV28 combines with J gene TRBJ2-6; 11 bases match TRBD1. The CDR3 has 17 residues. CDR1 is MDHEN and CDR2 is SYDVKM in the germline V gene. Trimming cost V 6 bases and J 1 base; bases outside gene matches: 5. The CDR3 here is CASRTGQGASGANVLTF. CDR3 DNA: TGTGCCAGCAGGACAGGACAGGGGGCTTCTGGGGCCAACGTCCTGACTTTC.

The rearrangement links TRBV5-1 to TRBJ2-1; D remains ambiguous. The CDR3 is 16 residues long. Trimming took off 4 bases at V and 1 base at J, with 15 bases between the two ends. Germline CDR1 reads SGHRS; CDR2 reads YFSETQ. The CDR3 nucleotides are TGCGCCAGCAGCGGGTGGCCCAAAGGGTCCTACAATGAGCAGTTCTTC. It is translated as CASSGWPKGSYNEQFF.

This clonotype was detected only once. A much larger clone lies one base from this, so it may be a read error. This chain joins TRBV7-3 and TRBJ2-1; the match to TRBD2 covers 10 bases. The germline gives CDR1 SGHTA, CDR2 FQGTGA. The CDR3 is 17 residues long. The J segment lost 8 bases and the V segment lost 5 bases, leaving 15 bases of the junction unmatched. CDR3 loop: CASSPKSLAGAGYEQFF. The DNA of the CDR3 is TGTGCCAGCAGCCCCAAATCCCTAGCGGGGGCTGGCTATGAGCAGTTCTTC.

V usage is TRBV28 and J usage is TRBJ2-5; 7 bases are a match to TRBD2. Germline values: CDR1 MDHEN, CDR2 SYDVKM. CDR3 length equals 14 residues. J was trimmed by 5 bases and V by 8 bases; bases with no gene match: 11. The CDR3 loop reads CASSGEPGRETQYF. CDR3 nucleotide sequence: TGTGCCAGCTCCGGCGAGCCCGGGAGGGAGACCCAGTACTTC.

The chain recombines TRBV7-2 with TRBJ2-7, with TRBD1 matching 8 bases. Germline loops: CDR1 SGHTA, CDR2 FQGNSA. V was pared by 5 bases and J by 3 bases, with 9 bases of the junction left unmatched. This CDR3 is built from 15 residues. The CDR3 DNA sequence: TGTGCCAGCAGCCCCCGACAGGGGACCATCTACGAGCAGTACTTC. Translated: CASSPRQGTIYEQYF.

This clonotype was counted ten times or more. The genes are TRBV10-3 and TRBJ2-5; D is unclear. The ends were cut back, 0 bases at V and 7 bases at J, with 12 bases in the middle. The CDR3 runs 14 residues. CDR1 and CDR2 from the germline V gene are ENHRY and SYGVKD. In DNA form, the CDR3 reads TGTGCCATCAGTGAGTCGTCTGACCCGCGGACCCAGTACTTC. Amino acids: CAISESSDPRTQYF.

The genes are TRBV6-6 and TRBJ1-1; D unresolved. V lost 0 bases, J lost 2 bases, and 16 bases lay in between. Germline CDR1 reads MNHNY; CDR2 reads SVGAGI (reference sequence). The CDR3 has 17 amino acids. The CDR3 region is CASSYSSLGHSNTEAFF. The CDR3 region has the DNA TGTGCCAGCAGTTACTCGTCTCTAGGTCACAGCAACACTGAAGCTTTCTTT.

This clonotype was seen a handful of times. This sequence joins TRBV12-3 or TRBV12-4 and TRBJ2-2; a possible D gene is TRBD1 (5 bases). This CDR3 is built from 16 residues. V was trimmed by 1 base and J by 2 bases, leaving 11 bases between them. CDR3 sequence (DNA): TGTGCCAGCAGTTTAGTTGGCAGGGCAAACACCGGGGAGCTGTTTTTT. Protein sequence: CASSLVGRANTGELFF.

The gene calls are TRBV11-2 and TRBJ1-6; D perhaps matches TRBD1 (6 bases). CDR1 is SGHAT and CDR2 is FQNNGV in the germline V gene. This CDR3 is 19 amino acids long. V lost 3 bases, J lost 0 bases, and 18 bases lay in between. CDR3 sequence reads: CASSFPPGGLSSYNSPLHF. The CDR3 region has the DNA TGTGCCAGCAGCTTCCCTCCCGGGGGCCTGAGCTCCTATAATTCACCCCTCCACTTT.

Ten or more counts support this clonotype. CDR3 in DNA: TGTGCCAGCAGTTTAAGAGCGGGGGGGGACAATGAGCAGTTCTTC. Its protein is CASSLRAGGDNEQFF. The gene calls are TRBV27 and TRBJ2-1, with 10 bases aligning to TRBD2. After removal of 2 bases from V and 5 bases from J, the junction contained 3 bases not matched to a gene. There are 15 residues in the CDR3. Per the germline V gene, CDR1 is MNHEY and CDR2 is SMNVEV (reference sequence).

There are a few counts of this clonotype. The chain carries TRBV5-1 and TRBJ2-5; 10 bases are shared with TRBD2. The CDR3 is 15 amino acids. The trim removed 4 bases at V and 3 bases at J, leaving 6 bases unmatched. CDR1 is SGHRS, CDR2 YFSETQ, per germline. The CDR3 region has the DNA TGCGCCAGCAGCCGAGGACTAGCGGAAGAAGAGACCCAGTACTTC. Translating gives CASSRGLAEEETQYF.

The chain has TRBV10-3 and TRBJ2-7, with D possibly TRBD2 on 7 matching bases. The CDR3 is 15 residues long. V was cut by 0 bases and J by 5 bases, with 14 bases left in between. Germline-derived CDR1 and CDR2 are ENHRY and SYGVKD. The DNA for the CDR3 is TGTGCCATCAGTGAGTCGCGAGGGGGGGCGGACGAGCAGTACTTC. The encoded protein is CAISESRGGADEQYF.

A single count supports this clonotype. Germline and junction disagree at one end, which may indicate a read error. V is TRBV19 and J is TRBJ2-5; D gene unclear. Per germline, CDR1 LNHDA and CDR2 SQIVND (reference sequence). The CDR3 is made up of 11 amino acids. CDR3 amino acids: CVSSPQETQYF. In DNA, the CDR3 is TGTGTCAGTAGTCCCCAAGAGACCCAGTACTTC. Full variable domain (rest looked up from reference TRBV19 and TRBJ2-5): DGGITQSPKYLFRKEGQNVTLSCEQNLNHDAMYWYRQDPGQGLRLIYYSQIVNDFQKGDIAEGYSVSREKKESFPLTVTSAQKNPTAFYLCVSSPQETQYFGPGTRLLVL.

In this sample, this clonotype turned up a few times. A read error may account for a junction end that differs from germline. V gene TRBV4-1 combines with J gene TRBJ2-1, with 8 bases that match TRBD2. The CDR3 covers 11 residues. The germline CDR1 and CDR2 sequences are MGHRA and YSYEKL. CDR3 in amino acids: CASRQAGALYF. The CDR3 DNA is TGTGCCAGCAGGCAAGCGGGGGCTCTGTACTTC.

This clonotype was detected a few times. The CDR3 here is CASSQAPGAVFGEQFF. DNA for the CDR3: TGTGCCAGCAGCCAGGCCCCGGGAGCGGTCTTTGGTGAGCAGTTCTTC. This sequence joins TRBV3-1 and TRBJ2-1; tentative D call: TRBD2 (6 bases). Germline CDR1 LGHDT, CDR2 YNNKEL (reference sequence). This CDR3 region has 16 residues. V dropped 3 bases and J dropped 9 bases, with 21 bases sitting between them.

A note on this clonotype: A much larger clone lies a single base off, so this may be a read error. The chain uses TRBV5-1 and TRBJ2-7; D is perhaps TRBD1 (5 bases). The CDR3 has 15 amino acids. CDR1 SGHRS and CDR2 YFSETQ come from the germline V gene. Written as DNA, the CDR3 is TGCGCCAGCAGCTTGGGTGGTCAGGGATTCTACGGGCAGTACTTC. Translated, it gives CASSLGGQGFYGQYF.

Written as DNA, the CDR3 is TGTGCCACCCAAAACAGCGGCGCAAAACTGTTTTTT. Protein: CATQNSGAKLFF. The chain has TRBV28 and TRBJ1-4; no reliable D call. The CDR3 has 12 residues. Trimming removed 10 bases from V and 10 bases from J, with 16 bases in between. The V gene's germline CDR1 is MDHEN and CDR2 SYDVKM.

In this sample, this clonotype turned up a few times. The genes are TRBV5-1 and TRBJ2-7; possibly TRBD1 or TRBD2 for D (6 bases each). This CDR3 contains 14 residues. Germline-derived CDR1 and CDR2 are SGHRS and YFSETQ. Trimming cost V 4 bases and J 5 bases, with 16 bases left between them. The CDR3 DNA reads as TGCGCCAGCAGCCCGCGTACGGGGGCCCACGAGCAGTACTTC. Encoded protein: CASSPRTGAHEQYF.

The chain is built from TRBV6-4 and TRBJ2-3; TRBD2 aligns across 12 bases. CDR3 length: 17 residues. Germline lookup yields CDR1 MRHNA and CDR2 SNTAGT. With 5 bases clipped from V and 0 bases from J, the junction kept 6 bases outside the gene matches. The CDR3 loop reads CASSSRLAGESTDTQYF. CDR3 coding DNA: TGTGCCAGCAGTTCACGACTAGCGGGAGAAAGCACAGATACGCAGTATTTT.

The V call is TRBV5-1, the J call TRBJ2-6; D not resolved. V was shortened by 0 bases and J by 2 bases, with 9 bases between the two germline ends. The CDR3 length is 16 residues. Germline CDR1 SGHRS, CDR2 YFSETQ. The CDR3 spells CASSLVGRTGANVLTF. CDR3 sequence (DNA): TGCGCCAGCAGCTTGGTAGGTAGGACTGGGGCCAACGTCCTGACTTTC.

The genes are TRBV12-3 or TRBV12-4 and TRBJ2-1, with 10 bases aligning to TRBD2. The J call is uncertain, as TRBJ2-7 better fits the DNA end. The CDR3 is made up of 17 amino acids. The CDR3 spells CASSLASTSGVGDEQYF. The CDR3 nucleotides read TGTGCCAGCAGTTTAGCTAGTACTAGCGGGGTCGGCGACGAGCAGTACTTC.

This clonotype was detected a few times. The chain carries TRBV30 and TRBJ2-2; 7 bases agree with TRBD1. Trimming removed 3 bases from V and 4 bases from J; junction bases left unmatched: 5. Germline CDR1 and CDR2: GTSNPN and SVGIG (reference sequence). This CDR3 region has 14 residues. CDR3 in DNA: TGTGCCTGGAGCACAGGGGCGGGCACCGGGGAGCTGTTTTTT. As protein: CAWSTGAGTGELFF.

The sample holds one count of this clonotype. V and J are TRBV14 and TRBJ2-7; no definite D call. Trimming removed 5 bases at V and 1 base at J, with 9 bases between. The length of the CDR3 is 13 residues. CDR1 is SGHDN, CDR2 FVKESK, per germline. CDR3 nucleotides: TGTGCCAGCAGCGCTCTTTTTTCCTACGAGCAGTACTTC. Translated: CASSALFSYEQYF.

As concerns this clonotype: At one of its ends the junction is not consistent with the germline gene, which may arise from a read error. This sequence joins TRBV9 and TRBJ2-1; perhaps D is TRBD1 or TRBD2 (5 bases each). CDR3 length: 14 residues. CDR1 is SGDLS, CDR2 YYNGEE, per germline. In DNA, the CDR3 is TGTGCCAGCAGCCGGGACCTGGTCTACAATGGGCAGTTCTTC. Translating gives CASSRDLVYNGQFF.

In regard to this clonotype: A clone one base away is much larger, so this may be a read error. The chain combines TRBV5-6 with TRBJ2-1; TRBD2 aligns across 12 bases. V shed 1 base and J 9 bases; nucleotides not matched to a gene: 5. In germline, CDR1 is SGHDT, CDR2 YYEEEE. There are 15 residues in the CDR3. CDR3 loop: CASSLWLAGGSEQFF. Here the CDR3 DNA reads TGTGCCAGCAGCTTGTGGCTAGCGGGGGGGTCTGAGCAGTTCTTC.

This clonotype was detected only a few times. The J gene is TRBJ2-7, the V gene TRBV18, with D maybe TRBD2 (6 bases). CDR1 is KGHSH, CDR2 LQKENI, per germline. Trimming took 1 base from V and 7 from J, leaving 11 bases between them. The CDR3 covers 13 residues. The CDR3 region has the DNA TGTGCCAGCTCACCACGTAACGGAGGGGAGCAGTACTTC. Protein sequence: CASSPRNGGEQYF.